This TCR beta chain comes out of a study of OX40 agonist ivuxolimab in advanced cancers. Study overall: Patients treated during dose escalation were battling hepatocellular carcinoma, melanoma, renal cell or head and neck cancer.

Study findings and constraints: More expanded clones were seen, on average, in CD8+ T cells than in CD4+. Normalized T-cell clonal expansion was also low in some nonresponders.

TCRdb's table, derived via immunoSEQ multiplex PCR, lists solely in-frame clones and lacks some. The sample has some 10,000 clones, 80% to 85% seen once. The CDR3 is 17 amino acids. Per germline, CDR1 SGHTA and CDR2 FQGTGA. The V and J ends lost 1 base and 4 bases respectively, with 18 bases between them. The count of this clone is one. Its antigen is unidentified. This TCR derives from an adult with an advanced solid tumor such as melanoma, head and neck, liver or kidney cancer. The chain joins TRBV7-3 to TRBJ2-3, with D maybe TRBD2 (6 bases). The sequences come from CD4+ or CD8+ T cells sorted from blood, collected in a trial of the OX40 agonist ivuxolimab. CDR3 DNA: TGTGCCAGCAGCTTAAGGGGCAGCGGGCTAACCCCAGATACGCAGTATTTT. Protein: CASSLRGSGLTPDTQYF.